The T cell receptor beta chain described here comes from a study of OX40 agonist ivuxolimab in advanced cancers. Study observations and caveats: Normalized T-cell clonal expansion was also low in some nonresponders. Clones of CD4+ and CD8+ blood T cells grew by week 6 at doses of 0.1 to 3.0 mg/kg.

Only in-frame clones appear in the TCRdb table, and some are missing; sequencing was by immunoSEQ multiplex PCR. The sample lists approximately 60,000 clones; over 75% were seen once. Comments on this clone: Its antigen is undetermined. The sample holds other DNA sequences that translate to the same CDR3.

V lost 1 base and J lost 0, with 2 bases in between. Germline loops: CDR1 SGHDT, CDR2 YYEEEE. The CDR3 is 14 amino acids. This chain links TRBV5-6 with TRBJ2-6; D call uncertain. The source material was CD4+ or CD8+ T cells sorted from blood, sampled in a trial of the OX40 agonist ivuxolimab. This clonotype was obtained from an adult with an advanced solid tumor such as melanoma, head and neck, liver or kidney cancer. CDR3 bases: TGTGCCAGCAGCTTGCTCTCTGGGGCCAACGTCCTGACTTTC. Its protein product is CASSLLSGANVLTF.